Each of the 15 T cell receptor beta chains below was sequenced from the same sample in a study of identical twins. TCRdb processed the 5' RACE reads anew with MiXCR; each CDR3 protein has one entry. Here the sample spans some 1,600,000 distinct CDR3 sequences, roughly a third being singletons. Sample: cord blood. The source is a newborn girl in good health.

V is TRBV4-1 and J is TRBJ2-5; 10 nucleotides line up with TRBD1. There are 17 residues in the CDR3. Germline CDR1 and CDR2: MGHRA and YSYEKL. Trimming took 4 bases from V and 6 from J; bases not matched to a gene: 14. CDR3 in amino acids: CASSPTRTGGSPKTQYF. CDR3 nucleotide sequence: TGCGCCAGCAGCCCGACCCGGACAGGGGGATCCCCAAAGACCCAGTACTTC.

This clonotype was seen more than once but under ten times. The chain couples TRBV12-3 or TRBV12-4 to TRBJ2-2; D call uncertain. V dropped 10 bases and J dropped 0 bases, with 12 bases sitting between them. The CDR3 has 14 residues. The chain's CDR3 is CATADKANTGELFF. The CDR3 region has the DNA TGTGCCACCGCGGATAAGGCGAACACCGGGGAGCTGTTTTTT.

The chain joins TRBV5-1 to TRBJ2-3, with TRBD2 matching 11 bases. The CDR3 covers 17 residues. CDR1 is SGHRS, CDR2 YFSETQ, per germline. V shed 0 bases and J 1 base; nucleotides not matched to a gene: 4. CDR3 in DNA: TGCGCCAGCAGCTTGGGCCCGACTAGCGGGGGCACAGATACGCAGTATTTT. This gives the protein CASSLGPTSGGTDTQYF.

This chain links TRBV3-1 with TRBJ1-2, with no clear D. CDR1 is LGHDT and CDR2 is YNNKEL in the germline V gene (reference sequence). The length of the CDR3 is 14 residues. Trimming stripped 0 bases from V and 11 bases from J, with 16 bases between. Here the CDR3 DNA reads TGTGCCAGCAGCCAAGATCGGGCAGCCCCATCATACACCTTC. This codes for CASSQDRAAPSYTF.

Only a few counts were recorded for this clonotype. The CDR3: CASSTIMVLNTEAFF. DNA for the CDR3: TGTGCCAGCAGCACCATCATGGTATTGAACACTGAAGCTTTCTTT. The chain is built from TRBV7-9 and TRBJ1-1; D ambiguous. This CDR3 is 15 amino acids long. Germline V lookup: CDR1 SEHNR, CDR2 FQNEAQ (reference sequence). V lost 5 bases, J lost 0 bases, and 13 bases lay in between.

This clonotype was counted only a few times. The chain recombines TRBV20-1 with TRBJ1-2; no clear D gene. Germline lookup yields CDR1 DFQATT and CDR2 SNEGSKA (reference sequence). Trimming took off 6 bases at V and 0 bases at J, with 5 bases between the two ends. The CDR3 has 11 residues. As DNA, the CDR3 is TGCAGTGCCGGGGCTAACTATGGCTACACCTTC. Amino acids: CSAGANYGYTF.

This clonotype was seen a handful of times. The V and J genes are TRBV20-1 and TRBJ2-4, with D uncertain. CDR3 length: 18 residues. Germline V gene lookup returns CDR1 DFQATT and CDR2 SNEGSKA (reference sequence). Trimming pared 5 bases from V and 0 bases from J, leaving 23 bases between. As DNA, the CDR3 is TGCAGTGCTGGGTTAATAGCCGCAAATCCCCTAGCCAAAAACATTCAGTACTTC. It yields the protein CSAGLIAANPLAKNIQYF.

This chain joins TRBV27 and TRBJ1-5; D not certain. Germline CDR1 is MNHEY and CDR2 is SMNVEV (reference sequence). Between the trimmed V and J ends, which lost 10 bases and 6 bases, there was a span of 13 bases. The CDR3 totals 12 residues. The CDR3 DNA sequence: TGTGCCAACAGAAAAAAAGCTCAGCCCCAGCATTTT. Its protein product is CANRKKAQPQHF.

The chain recombines TRBV10-3 with TRBJ1-6; D perhaps matches TRBD1 (5 bases). This CDR3 has 13 residues. V lost 4 bases, J lost 12 bases, and 13 bases lay in between. CDR1 and CDR2 (germline): ENHRY, SYGVKD. This CDR3 is CAISGTGAEPLHF. The CDR3 DNA is TGTGCCATCAGTGGGACCGGGGCTGAACCCCTCCACTTT.

V and J are TRBV6-6 and TRBJ1-2; no clear D. From germline, CDR1 is MNHNY and CDR2 SVGAGI (reference sequence). Trimming shortened V by 3 bases and J by 2 bases, and 16 bases separated the two germline ends. The CDR3 is 16 amino acids. This CDR3 reads CASSYLPGGENYGYTF. The CDR3 region has the DNA TGTGCCAGCAGTTATTTACCCGGAGGTGAGAACTATGGCTACACCTTC.

The CDR3 here is CASSLSGAGLQETQYF. Here the CDR3 DNA reads TGTGCCAGCAGCTTAAGTGGAGCGGGTCTTCAAGAGACCCAGTACTTC. This chain joins TRBV7-2 and TRBJ2-5; weak D call: TRBD2 (6 bases). The V and J ends lost 2 bases and 2 bases respectively, with 15 bases between them. The CDR3 contains 16 residues. From germline, CDR1 is SGHTA and CDR2 FQGNSA.

The J gene is TRBJ1-4, the V gene TRBV6-5; no definite D call. There are 13 residues in the CDR3. Looked up from germline, CDR1 is MNHEY and CDR2 is SVGAGI. Trimming took off 8 bases at V and 3 bases at J, with 10 bases between the two ends. DNA of the CDR3: TGTGCCAGCTCGGGGTTCCCTAATGAAAAACTGTTTTTT. This encodes CASSGFPNEKLFF.

With regard to this clonotype: This could be a read error, since a much larger clone is one nucleotide away. The genes are TRBV21-1 and TRBJ1-2; the table's D call, TRBD1, was not checked against the DNA. TRBV21-1 is flagged as a pseudogene. The CDR3 spans 14 residues. CDR3 amino acids: CASSKGGQIYGYTF. CDR3 in DNA: TGTGCCAGCAGCAAAGGAGGACAGATCTATGGCTACACCTTC.

The table lists this clonotype with a few counts. The CDR3 nucleotides read TGTGCCAGCAGCCCGTCGAACAGGGAGCTGAATTCACCCCTCCACTTT. Amino acids: CASSPSNRELNSPLHF. The chain recombines TRBV4-2 with TRBJ1-6; the D gene is possibly TRBD1 (6 bases). The germline V gene has CDR1 LGHNA and CDR2 YNFKEQ. The V gene lost 4 bases and the J gene lost 7 bases, with 17 bases spanning the gap. CDR3 length equals 16 residues.

On this clonotype: A much larger clone lies a single base off, so this may be a read error. The rearrangement links TRBV28 to TRBJ2-1; the match to TRBD2 covers 11 bases. CDR1 is MDHEN and CDR2 is SYDVKM in the germline V gene. The ends lost 6 bases at V and 7 bases at J; junction bases unmatched: 11. The CDR3 sequence is 16 residues long. DNA of the CDR3: TGTGCCAGCAGCCCAGTACTAGCGGGAGCGAGGAATGAGCAGTTCTTC. Translation gives CASSPVLAGARNEQFF. Full variable domain (rest looked up from reference TRBV28 and TRBJ2-1): DVKVTQSSRYLVKRTGEKVFLECVQDMDHENMFWYRQDPGLGLRLIYFSYDVKMKEKGDIPEGYSVSREKKERFSLILESASTNQTSMYLCASSPVLAGARNEQFFGPGTRLTVL.